The T cell receptor beta chain under discussion was sequenced for a study of T cells after yellow fever vaccination. General study points: When the response was secondary, it was weaker but reached its peak faster, day 5 versus 15. At 96% for CD4 and about 91% for CD8, most primary-vaccination clones showed up again after the booster. One caveat is that FACS-sorted repertoires could contain abundant clonotypes contaminating from the bulk population.

A single record per CDR3 protein comes from TCRdb applying MiXCR to the 5' RACE reads. The data contain about 630,000 distinct CDR3 sequences, 9% to 15% of them singletons. Notes on this clonotype: Its antigen remains unidentified.

The germline V gene encodes CDR1 MDHEN and CDR2 SYDVKM. This CDR3 comprises 14 residues. Between the trimmed V and J ends, which lost 5 bases and 1 base, there was a span of 11 bases. The clonotype originates from a man younger than 45 who received the YFV17D yellow fever vaccine. Sequenced here: PBMCs, sampled on the day of the yellow fever booster vaccination. The V call is TRBV28, the J call TRBJ2-5, with D maybe TRBD2 (6 bases). The CDR3 coding sequence is TGTGCCAGCAGTATGGGCGGGACCCAAGAGACCCAGTACTTC. Its translation: CASSMGGTQETQYF.